Below, one T cell receptor (beta chain) is given with its context. Its antigen remains unidentified. The method was immunoSEQ multiplex PCR; TCRdb's version includes in-frame clones alone and lacks a portion of them. The sample shows about 30,000 clones, about 80% of them seen only once. The CDR3 is made up of 13 amino acids. CDR1 and CDR2 (germline): LNHDA, SQIVND (reference sequence). J lost 3 bases, V lost 7 bases, and 3 bases had no gene match. This entry comes from a study of a mutant IDH1 vaccine in newly diagnosed glioma. Indicated time point: week 5, during vaccination. Mutant IDH1 20-mer peptide, at 300 ug, made up each vaccine dose, with topical imiquimod.

The specimen comprised PBMCs, sampled from a glioma patient whose treatment included an IDH1 peptide vaccine. This chain connects TRBV19 to TRBJ1-1, with TRBD1 matching 9 bases. This clonotype was obtained from a man aged 25-45 years with glioma. CDR3 bases: TGTGCCAGTACCCGGACAGGGGACACTGAAGCTTTCTTT. Protein product: CASTRTGDTEAFF.